This T cell receptor beta chain was profiled in a study of T cells after yellow fever vaccination. This clonotype showed up many times. The CDR3 is made up of 15 amino acids. CDR1 is LNHNV, CDR2 YYDKDF, per germline (reference sequence). The V end was cut by 3 bases, the J end by 7 bases, with 16 bases between. TCRdb analysed the 5' RACE reads with MiXCR anew, one entry per CDR3 protein. Of 170,000 or so distinct CDR3 sequences detected, 9.3% appear once; the ten largest clones hold approximately 35%. Material: CD8+ T cells sorted from PBMCs, obtained 45 days after the yellow fever booster vaccination. The J gene is TRBJ1-5, the V gene TRBV15, with TRBD1 as a possible D gene (6 bases). This TCR derives from a man aged 18 to 29 who received the YFV17D yellow fever vaccine. The CDR3 DNA follows: TGTGCCACCAGCAGGGACAGTCGTCTGGAGCAGCCCCAGCATTTT. Protein sequence: CATSRDSRLEQPQHF.